This T cell receptor (beta chain) was retrieved from a study of T cell responses to AZD1222 COVID-19 vaccine. This table comes from immunoSEQ multiplex PCR, and its TCRdb copy is limited to in-frame clones, with some not included. The data show some 140,000 clones, over 75% seen once. Study-level points and caveats: Unmutated variant regions reportedly attract nearly half of all spike-specific TCRs. Without day 14 samples, only post-peak T cell repertoires were studied.

As concerns this clone: The target antigen is unknown.

Trimming stripped 4 bases from V and 4 bases from J, with 19 bases between. The CDR3 extends over 16 amino acids. CDR1 and CDR2 (germline): MNHEY, SMNVEV (reference sequence). J is TRBJ1-1 and V is TRBV27; D possibly corresponds to TRBD1 (5 bases). The origin of this receptor is an adult who received the MenACWY meningococcal vaccine as a control. The sample consisted of peripheral blood, taken 28 days after the second dose of the MenACWY control vaccine. The DNA of the CDR3 is TGTGCCAGCAGTTCGGGGGGAGGAGGGTCGGGCACTGAAGCTTTCTTT. Translating gives CASSSGGGGSGTEAFF.